The 27 T cell receptor beta chains in this list originate from one sample, sequenced in a study of T cell repertoires in cytomegalovirus infection. MiXCR, applied by TCRdb to the reads, yields one record per CDR3 protein. The sample consists of 450,000 to 650,000 distinct CDR3 sequences, just under 40% of them appearing once. No antigens are known for them. The sequenced sample was cultured PBMCs, obtained from culture after CMV antigen stimulation. These receptor sequences come from a human donor in good health (CMV status not recorded). Some clones in this sample may be carry-over from other donors' samples.

The chain combines TRBV2 with TRBJ2-1, with D unclear. V shed 6 bases and J shed 4 bases, with 13 bases lying between them. Germline assignment: CDR1 SNHLY and CDR2 FYNNEI. The CDR3 is made up of 14 amino acids. CDR3 residues: CASRDLGPYNEQFF. The CDR3 DNA sequence: TGTGCCAGCAGGGACCTAGGACCTTACAATGAGCAGTTCTTC.

This clonotype was observed a few times. The chain uses TRBV7-9 and TRBJ1-3, with D unresolved. The V gene's germline CDR1 is SEHNR and CDR2 FQNEAQ (reference sequence). The CDR3 covers 13 residues. V lost 5 bases and J lost 9, with 14 bases in between. The CDR3 is CASSPDGQTTIYF. DNA of the CDR3: TGTGCCAGCAGCCCGGACGGCCAAACCACCATATATTTT. The full variable domain, rest sourced from reference TRBV7-9 and TRBJ1-3, is DTGVSQNPRHKITKRGQNVTFRCDPISEHNRLYWYRQTLGQGPEFLTYFQNEAQLEKSRLLSDRFSAERPKGSFSTLEIQRTEQGDSAMYLCASSPDGQTTIYFGEGSWLTVV.

The chain employs TRBV9 and TRBJ2-1; 9 bases align to TRBD2. CDR1 is SGDLS, CDR2 YYNGEE, per germline. The CDR3 is 20 amino acids. V shed 1 base, J shed 7 bases, and the junction held 21 bases outside the gene matches. The CDR3 DNA sequence: TGTGCCAGCAGCGTACCAAGGGCTAGCGGGACCTCCCAGGGAGAAAATGAGCAGTTCTTC. This gives the protein CASSVPRASGTSQGENEQFF.

The CDR3 DNA reads as TGTGCCAGCAGTTTAACCCCGTCCGCTGAGGGCTACACCTTC. It specifies CASSLTPSAEGYTF. V gene TRBV27 combines with J gene TRBJ1-2; D gene ambiguous. The CDR3 has 14 amino acids. Germline CDR1 reads MNHEY; CDR2 reads SMNVEV (reference sequence). Trimming left V 2 bases short and J 8 bases short, with 15 bases between.

This clonotype came up once. The chain combines TRBV6-2 or TRBV6-3 with TRBJ2-1; unclear D gene. Looked up from germline, CDR1 is MNHEY and CDR2 is SVGEGT. The CDR3 consists of 11 residues. Trimming left V 6 bases short and J 10 bases short, with 10 bases between. In DNA form, the CDR3 reads TGTGCCAGCAGCCCGGGCGCAGAGCAGTTCTTC. Protein sequence: CASSPGAEQFF.

The rearrangement links TRBV19 to TRBJ1-2; tentatively, D is TRBD1 (5 bases). CDR1 is LNHDA, CDR2 SQIVND, per germline (reference sequence). The V and J ends lost 3 bases and 7 bases respectively, with 12 bases between them. This CDR3 contains 13 residues. In nucleotides, the CDR3 is TGTGCCAGTAGTATTTCATGGGGGAGTGGCTACACCTTC. It translates to CASSISWGSGYTF.

The rearrangement joins TRBV3-1 to TRBJ1-5, with D perhaps TRBD1 (6 bases). Germline CDR1 LGHDT, CDR2 YNNKEL (reference sequence). V was clipped by 0 bases and J by 4 bases, with 7 bases between them. There are 14 residues in the CDR3. CDR3 protein: CASSQDRGNQPQHF. Here the CDR3 DNA reads TGTGCCAGCAGCCAAGACAGGGGTAATCAGCCCCAGCATTTT.

A remark on this clonotype: A much larger clone differs from this one at a single base, so this may be a read error. This is likely a read error, given that the CDR3 carries no conserved phenylalanine or tryptophan at its end. This chain joins TRBV7-6 and TRBJ2-7, with 13 bases identical to TRBD2. V trimming: 5 bases; J trimming: 6 bases; junction bases outside the gene matches: 10. The V gene's germline CDR1 is SGHVS and CDR2 FNYEAQ. This CDR3 is built from 16 residues. The DNA of the CDR3 is TGTGCCAGCAGCCCCGGACTAGCGGGAGATAGTAGCGAGCAGTACTCC. Translating gives CASSPGLAGDSSEQYS.

The gene calls are TRBV7-8 and TRBJ2-1, with D perhaps being TRBD1 or TRBD2 (5 bases each). Germline CDR1 SGHVS, CDR2 FQNEAQ. V lost 1 base, J lost 3 bases, and 10 bases lay in between. The CDR3 runs to 15 residues. CDR3 region: CASSLEGTDYNEQFF. The CDR3 DNA is TGTGCCAGCAGCTTAGAGGGGACCGACTACAATGAGCAGTTCTTC.

The J gene is TRBJ1-2, the V gene TRBV7-9; 7 bases match TRBD1. CDR3 length: 15 amino acids. Germline loops: CDR1 SEHNR, CDR2 FQNEAQ (reference sequence). V was clipped by 5 bases and J by 3 bases; unmatched bases: 9. The CDR3 sequence: CASSPTGAGDYGYTF. In DNA, the CDR3 is TGTGCCAGCAGCCCAACAGGGGCGGGTGACTATGGCTACACCTTC.

This chain links TRBV7-8 with TRBJ2-1; 13 bases line up with TRBD2. The CDR3 has 19 amino acids. V lost 5 bases to trimming and J lost 1 base; unmatched junction nucleotides: 11. Germline CDR1 is SGHVS and CDR2 is FQNEAQ. The CDR3 sequence: CASSPRTSGSLKSYNEQFF. The CDR3 DNA reads as TGTGCCAGCAGCCCCCGGACTAGCGGGAGTTTAAAATCCTACAATGAGCAGTTCTTC.

The chain joins TRBV4-3 to TRBJ1-4; possibly TRBD1 for D (5 bases). CDR3 length: 13 amino acids. Looked up from germline, CDR1 is LGHNA and CDR2 is YSLEER. The ends were cut back, 2 bases at V and 8 bases at J, with 9 bases in the middle. The CDR3 here is CASSQPGGEKLFF. The CDR3 nucleotides are TGCGCCAGCAGCCAACCTGGGGGGGAAAAACTGTTTTTT.

This clonotype appeared a few times. CDR3 DNA sequence: TGTGCCAGCAGCCCGACCGGGACAGTCTATGGCTACACCTTC. Its translation: CASSPTGTVYGYTF. The genes are TRBV11-2 and TRBJ1-2; 7 nucleotides align to TRBD1. V was clipped by 5 bases and J by 4 bases; unmatched bases: 7. The CDR3 runs 14 residues. Germline V CDR1 and CDR2: SGHAT, FQNNGV.

The chain employs TRBV4-2 and TRBJ2-5; TRBD2 aligns across 15 bases. There are 17 residues in the CDR3. CDR1 is LGHNA and CDR2 is YNFKEQ in the germline V gene. The ends lost 4 bases at V and 5 bases at J; junction bases unmatched: 8. The CDR3, as DNA: TGTGCCAGCAGCCCCGGGACTAGCGGGGGGCCGGGGGAGACCCAGTACTTC. Translation gives CASSPGTSGGPGETQYF.

This clonotype was observed a few times. The rearrangement links TRBV2 to TRBJ2-5, with D hard to call. Germline CDR1 is SNHLY and CDR2 is FYNNEI. V lost 7 bases, J lost 5 bases, and 20 bases lay in between. There are 15 residues in the CDR3. Here the CDR3 reads CASITGRNGWETQYF. As DNA, the CDR3 is TGTGCCAGCATAACGGGCAGGAACGGTTGGGAGACCCAGTACTTC.

The sample holds a few counts of this clonotype. The V and J genes are TRBV7-2 and TRBJ2-5; D unresolved. Trimming removed 3 bases at V and 5 bases at J, with 13 bases between. The CDR3 covers 14 residues. CDR1 is SGHTA, CDR2 FQGNSA, per germline. CDR3 nucleotide sequence: TGTGCCAGCAGCTTGGGATTGGTCGGGGAGACCCAGTACTTC. It translates to CASSLGLVGETQYF.

This clonotype was seen once. The chain carries TRBV28 and TRBJ1-1, with TRBD1 identical over 8 bases. This CDR3 has 13 amino acids. V dropped 7 bases and J dropped 2; count of bases not matched to a gene: 3. Germline V lookup: CDR1 MDHEN, CDR2 SYDVKM. This CDR3 is CASISGGNTEAFF. The DNA of the CDR3 is TGTGCCAGCATCTCAGGGGGCAACACTGAAGCTTTCTTT. Complete variable domain (other parts from reference TRBV28 and TRBJ1-1): DVKVTQSSRYLVKRTGEKVFLECVQDMDHENMFWYRQDPGLGLRLIYFSYDVKMKEKGDIPEGYSVSREKKERFSLILESASTNQTSMYLCASISGGNTEAFFGQGTRLTVV.

In its sample, this clonotype was seen a few times. The chain carries TRBV6-5 and TRBJ1-6, with D perhaps TRBD1 (5 bases). The CDR3 runs 13 residues. Germline CDR1 MNHEY, CDR2 SVGAGI. Trimming took 6 bases from V and 6 from J, leaving 9 bases between them. This CDR3 is CASSRDSNSPLHF. In DNA, the CDR3 is TGTGCCAGCAGCCGCGACAGTAATTCACCCCTCCACTTT.

This clonotype was observed a handful of times. This rearrangement joins TRBV19 to TRBJ2-2; D is unclear. CDR1 and CDR2 (germline): LNHDA, SQIVND (reference sequence). The CDR3 spans 15 residues. V lost 7 bases and J lost 6, with 18 bases in between. This CDR3 is CASTSTRYSAGELFF. DNA for the CDR3: TGTGCCAGTACCTCTACAAGGTATTCAGCCGGGGAGCTGTTTTTT. Full variable domain (remainder filled in from reference TRBV19 and TRBJ2-2): DGGITQSPKYLFRKEGQNVTLSCEQNLNHDAMYWYRQDPGQGLRLIYYSQIVNDFQKGDIAEGYSVSREKKESFPLTVTSAQKNPTAFYLCASTSTRYSAGELFFGEGSRLTVL.

Notes on this clonotype: This clone may be a read error of a much larger clone one base away. The V and J genes are TRBV5-4 and TRBJ2-3; D gene ambiguous. V was cut by 3 bases and J by 4 bases, with 3 bases left in between. Per germline, CDR1 SGHNT and CDR2 YYREEE (reference sequence). CDR3 length: 11 amino acids. CDR3 in amino acids: CASSWSDTQYF. As DNA, the CDR3 is TGTGCCAGCAGCTGGTCAGATACGCAGTATTTT. The variable domain in full, with the rest retrieved from reference TRBV5-4 and TRBJ2-3, is ETGVTQSPTHLIKTRGQQVTLRCSSQSGHNTVSWYQQALGQGPQFIFQYYREEENGRGNFPPRFSGLQFPNYSSELNVNALELDDSALYLCASSWSDTQYFGPGTRLTVL.

The J gene is TRBJ2-5, the V gene TRBV2; D remains unclear. The CDR3 consists of 11 residues. V shed 1 base and J shed 7 bases, with 4 bases lying between them. In germline, CDR1 is SNHLY, CDR2 FYNNEI. The CDR3: CASSEVGTQYF. The CDR3 nucleotides read TGTGCCAGCAGTGAAGTTGGGACCCAGTACTTC. Filled out from reference TRBV2 and TRBJ2-5, the complete variable domain reads EPEVTQTPSHQVTQMGQEVILRCVPISNHLYFYWYRQILGQKVEFLVSFYNNEISEKSEIFDDQFSVERPDGSNFTLKIRSTKLEDSAMYFCASSEVGTQYFGPGTRLLVL.

V and J are TRBV27 and TRBJ1-1; TRBD1 agrees at 8 bases. This CDR3 is built from 15 residues. J was trimmed by 3 bases and V by 5 bases; bases with no gene match: 8. The germline CDR1 and CDR2 sequences are MNHEY and SMNVEV (reference sequence). This chain's CDR3 is CASSTRQGTDTEAFF. The CDR3 DNA is TGTGCCAGCAGTACCCGACAGGGGACGGACACTGAAGCTTTCTTT.

This clonotype was seen a handful of times. CDR3 in DNA: TGTGCCAGCAGCTTCCGGGGGGCCCCCGGGGAGACCCAGTACTTC. This encodes CASSFRGAPGETQYF. The genes are TRBV11-2 and TRBJ2-5; possibly TRBD2 for D (7 bases). V was cut by 3 bases and J by 5 bases, with 16 bases left in between. From germline, CDR1 is SGHAT and CDR2 FQNNGV. This CDR3 has 15 amino acids.

This clonotype was recorded once. This chain uses TRBV5-5 with TRBJ2-5; D uncertain. The CDR3 extends over 15 amino acids. CDR1 SGHKS and CDR2 YYEKEE come from the germline V gene (reference sequence). Trimming pared 4 bases from V and 1 base from J, leaving 14 bases between. The CDR3 DNA is TGTGCCAGCAGCCGGCTACCCTTAGTCCAAGAGACCCAGTACTTC. Translated, it gives CASSRLPLVQETQYF.

The chain employs TRBV4-1 and TRBJ2-7; unclear D gene. The germline V gene has CDR1 MGHRA and CDR2 YSYEKL. V was pared by 0 bases and J by 5 bases, with 8 bases between. The CDR3 sequence is 13 residues long. The CDR3 loop reads CASSQDVRHEQYF. The CDR3 DNA reads TGCGCCAGCAGCCAAGACGTCCGCCACGAGCAGTACTTC.

CDR3 nucleotide sequence: TGTGCCAGCAGTTTCCTTGGGGGGGGCGAGCAGTACTTC. Translated, it gives CASSFLGGGEQYF. The chain joins TRBV7-2 to TRBJ2-7; 7 positions agree with TRBD2. Germline values: CDR1 SGHTA, CDR2 FQGNSA. The CDR3 runs to 13 residues. The J segment lost 6 bases and the V segment lost 6 bases, leaving 8 bases of the junction unmatched.

V is TRBV19 and J is TRBJ2-5; either TRBD1 or TRBD2 may supply D (5 bases each). The germline gives CDR1 LNHDA, CDR2 SQIVND (reference sequence). V was shortened by 7 bases and J by 5 bases, with 17 bases between the two germline ends. The CDR3 runs 14 residues. DNA for the CDR3: TGTGCCAGTACCACAGGCACGGGGCTCGAGACCCAGTACTTC. Translated, it gives CASTTGTGLETQYF.